This T cell receptor (beta chain) appears in the sequencing data of a study of tumor-infiltrating lymphocytes in localized non-small cell lung cancer. Study-wide context: From each patient, both tumor and uninvolved lung, non-adjacent to tumor, were sampled. Overall study findings and caveats: TCRbeta sequencing showed higher T cell infiltration in tumors than uninvolved lung. Not all patients were TCR sequenced, owing to tissue quantity. IM1 and IM2 tumors showed no difference in T-cell fraction.

For this clone: Antigen specificity is unknown.

Per germline, CDR1 MNHNS and CDR2 SASEGT. The CDR3 is 13 residues long. Deletions cut 10 bases from V and 1 base from J, with 13 bases between. Sequencing was performed with immunoSEQ multiplex PCR; in TCRdb, only in-frame clones are kept and a portion is missing. The repertoire has 11,000 or so clones, 80% to 90% of them found once; the top ten carry approximately 8%. Sequenced: uninvolved lung tissue not adjacent to the tumor. This TCR was sampled from a human donor with non-small cell lung cancer. This sequence joins TRBV6-1 and TRBJ1-1; D may be TRBD1 (5 bases). CDR3 loop: CATQLDRNTEAFF. CDR3 sequence (DNA): TGTGCCACCCAACTCGACAGGAACACTGAAGCTTTCTTT.